These T cell receptor beta chains were read from a single sample in a study of blood T cell repertoires in COVID-19. Some clones are missing from TCRdb's copy, which holds only in-frame ones; the method was immunoSEQ multiplex PCR. The sample lists around 150,000 clones; about nine tenths were seen once. The sequencing sample was made of peripheral blood. These receptors were obtained from a man over 45 with active COVID-19. Both conserved end residues are part of each CDR3. A D gene is named only where the DNA matches it firmly. Some rows mark clone size as missing; the rest say once, few, many or name a class of expanded clone.

d_call,j_call,v_call,clone_size,cdr3_aa,cdr3_nt
NA,TRBJ2-3,TRBV7-9,NA,CASSSSADTQYF,TGTGCCAGCAGCTCCTCGGCAGATACGCAGTATTTT
NA,TRBJ2-2,TRBV6-5,NA,CASSYKQNTGELFF,TGTGCCAGCAGTTACAAGCAGAACACCGGGGAGCTGTTTTTT
NA,TRBJ1-5,TRBV6-1,NA,CASSENSPHQPQHF,TGTGCCAGCAGTGAAAACTCTCCTCATCAGCCCCAGCATTTT
TRBD1,TRBJ1-5,TRBV11-2,NA,CASSSDRVQPQHF,TGTGCCAGCAGCTCAGACAGGGTCCAGCCCCAGCATTTT
NA,TRBJ2-6,TRBV2,NA,CASSQLYSGANVLTF,TGTGCCAGCAGCCAACTTTACTCTGGGGCCAACGTCCTGACTTTC
NA,TRBJ2-1,TRBV5-4,NA,CASSPGGNSYNEQFF,TGTGCCAGCAGCCCCGGAGGAAACTCCTACAATGAGCAGTTCTTC
NA,TRBJ2-4,TRBV6-2/TRBV6-3,NA,CASSPKYTVRDKNIQYF,TGTGCCAGCAGCCCCAAGTACACAGTGAGGGACAAAAACATTCAGTACTTC
TRBD2,TRBJ2-4,TRBV19,NA,CASSPGGTYGNIQYF,TGTGCCAGTAGTCCGGGGGGGACCTACGGGAACATTCAGTACTTC
NA,TRBJ1-5,TRBV7-9,NA,CASSLHELNQPQHF,TGTGCCAGCAGCTTACACGAACTAAATCAGCCCCAGCATTTT
TRBD2,TRBJ2-7,TRBV14,NA,CASSPPGGEQYF,TGTGCCAGCAGTCCGCCGGGGGGCGAGCAGTACTTC
NA,TRBJ2-2,TRBV10-3,NA,CAISVHRELGELFF,TGTGCCATCAGCGTTCACAGGGAGCTCGGGGAGCTGTTTTTT
TRBD1,TRBJ1-1,TRBV2,NA,CASGRTGGYTEAFF,TGTGCCAGCGGACGGACAGGGGGGTACACTGAAGCTTTCTTT
TRBD2,TRBJ2-3,TRBV18,NA,CASSPWVVAGLTDTQYF,TGTGCCAGCTCACCATGGGTTGTAGCGGGACTCACAGATACGCAGTATTTT
NA,TRBJ2-3,TRBV5-1,NA,CASSLMAHSTDTQYF,TGCGCCAGCAGCTTAATGGCCCATAGCACAGATACGCAGTATTTT
NA,TRBJ2-7,TRBV3-1/TRBV3-2,NA,CASSLAPGGPYEQYF,TGTGCCAGCAGCCTCGCACCGGGGGGCCCCTACGAGCAGTACTTC
NA,TRBJ2-7,TRBV5-6,NA,CANSSYRGGGALEQYF,TGTGCCAACAGCTCTTACAGGGGAGGAGGGGCCCTCGAGCAGTACTTC
NA,TRBJ1-2,TRBV3-1/TRBV3-2,NA,CASSPGVAGYTF,TGTGCCAGCAGCCCGGGGGTGGCTGGCTACACCTTC
NA,TRBJ1-2,TRBV5-1,NA,CASSLNRANYGYTF,TGCGCCAGCAGCTTGAACAGAGCTAACTATGGCTACACCTTC
NA,TRBJ2-2,TRBV4-1,NA,CASSPSDRLTGELFF,TGCGCCAGCAGCCCATCCGACAGACTCACCGGGGAGCTGTTTTTT
NA,TRBJ2-7,TRBV6-5,NA,CADRGQTYEQYF,TGTGCCGACAGAGGCCAGACCTACGAGCAGTACTTC
NA,TRBJ1-1,TRBV6-2/TRBV6-3,NA,CASSNSAEAFF,TGTGCCAGCAGTAATTCGGCTGAAGCTTTCTTT
NA,TRBJ1-1,TRBV30,NA,CAWSRVTEAFF,TGTGCCTGGAGTCGGGTGACTGAAGCTTTCTTT
NA,TRBJ1-4,TRBV7-8,NA,CATTLGGLGEKLFF,TGTGCCACTACCCTGGGGGGACTTGGGGAAAAACTGTTTTTT
TRBD2,TRBJ2-7,TRBV6-5,NA,CASSPAGGVFEQYF,TGTGCCAGCAGCCCAGCGGGGGGAGTTTTCGAGCAGTACTTC
TRBD1,TRBJ1-1,TRBV29-1,NA,CSVGDSLNTEAFF,TGCAGCGTTGGGGACAGTTTGAACACTGAAGCTTTCTTT
NA,TRBJ1-2,TRBV5-5,NA,CASSFLQGTGGYTF,TGTGCCAGCAGCTTTTTACAGGGAACGGGAGGCTACACCTTC
NA,TRBJ1-1,TRBV3-1/TRBV3-2,NA,CASSQERVMNTEAFF,TGTGCCAGCAGCCAAGAGAGGGTGATGAACACTGAAGCTTTCTTT
NA,TRBJ2-2,TRBV6-6,NA,CASSPGENTGELFF,TGTGCCAGCAGCCCGGGGGAAAACACCGGGGAGCTGTTTTTT
TRBD1,TRBJ2-7,TRBV9,once,CASSTGTGVGYEQYF,TGTGCCAGCAGCACCGGGACAGGTGTGGGCTACGAGCAGTACTTC
NA,TRBJ1-2,TRBV7-9,NA,CASSLRTDFGYGYTF,TGTGCCAGCAGCCTCCGGACTGATTTTGGCTATGGCTACACCTTC
NA,TRBJ2-7,TRBV5-1,NA,CASTPRGSSYEQYF,TGCGCCAGCACTCCCCGGGGGAGCTCCTACGAGCAGTACTTC
TRBD1,TRBJ1-2,TRBV4-3,NA,CARKTGTGLGYTF,TGCGCCCGCAAAACCGGGACAGGCTTAGGCTACACCTTC
TRBD2,TRBJ2-3,TRBV2,NA,CASSWLAGGQITDTQYF,TGTGCCAGCAGTTGGTTAGCGGGGGGCCAGATAACAGATACGCAGTATTTT
TRBD2,TRBJ2-5,TRBV11-2,once,CASSLGSPSGARETQYF,TGTGCCAGCAGCTTAGGGAGTCCCAGCGGGGCACGGGAGACCCAGTACTTC
TRBD1,TRBJ1-5,TRBV6-5,once,CASMPRDRGNQPQHF,TGTGCCAGCATGCCGAGAGACAGGGGAAATCAGCCCCAGCATTTT
TRBD1,TRBJ2-1,TRBV10-3,NA,CAISIPGTGINEQFF,TGTGCCATCAGTATCCCCGGGACAGGAATCAATGAGCAGTTCTTC
NA,TRBJ2-2,TRBV5-1,NA,CASSLGQRAGELFF,TGCGCCAGCAGCCTCGGACAGAGGGCCGGGGAGCTGTTTTTT
TRBD1,TRBJ1-2,TRBV14,NA,CASSRRVGTGQGYTF,TGTGCCAGCAGCCGCCGGGTTGGGACAGGGCAGGGCTACACCTTC
TRBD2,TRBJ2-1,TRBV3-1/TRBV3-2,NA,CASSQGAGTKNEQFF,TGTGCCAGCAGCCAAGGGGCAGGGACTAAAAATGAGCAGTTCTTC
NA,TRBJ1-1,TRBV4-2,NA,CASSLGQYGTEAFF,TGTGCCAGCAGCCTCGGACAGTATGGCACTGAAGCTTTCTTT
NA,TRBJ1-2,TRBV7-2,few,CASNRAGIPYGYTF,TGTGCCAGCAATCGGGCAGGGATCCCCTATGGCTACACCTTC
NA,TRBJ2-7,TRBV4-2,NA,CASSQDKGPYEQYF,TGTGCCAGCAGCCAAGATAAGGGGCCCTACGAGCAGTACTTC
NA,TRBJ2-7,TRBV7-9,few,CASSLQGQSYEQYF,TGTGCCAGCAGCTTACAGGGACAATCCTACGAGCAGTACTTC
NA,TRBJ2-7,TRBV19,NA,CASNSGYPIYEQYF,TGTGCCAGTAATTCCGGGTATCCCATCTACGAGCAGTACTTC
NA,TRBJ2-1,TRBV27,NA,CASSFGQGLYEQFF,TGTGCCAGCAGTTTTGGGCAGGGATTATATGAGCAGTTCTTC
NA,TRBJ1-3,TRBV2,NA,CAQRGSGNTIYF,TGTGCCCAAAGGGGCTCTGGAAACACCATATATTTT
TRBD2,TRBJ2-7,TRBV18,NA,CASSPRGLAGGPLYEQYF,TGTGCCAGCTCACCACGGGGACTAGCGGGGGGGCCTTTATACGAGCAGTACTTC
TRBD1,TRBJ2-3,TRBV7-3,NA,CASAAQGGDTQYF,TGTGCCAGCGCGGCACAGGGGGGAGATACGCAGTATTTT
TRBD2,TRBJ2-3,TRBV4-2,NA,CASSQASSGSTDTQYF,TGTGCCAGCAGCCAAGCCTCTAGCGGTAGCACAGATACGCAGTATTTT
NA,TRBJ1-1,TRBV19,NA,CASSIIGSSEAFF,TGTGCCAGTAGTATAATAGGGAGCTCTGAAGCTTTCTTT
NA,TRBJ2-3,TRBV27,once,CASSLVSGGRYTQYF,TGTGCCAGCAGTTTAGTATCGGGGGGCAGGTATACGCAGTATTTT
TRBD2,TRBJ2-5,TRBV20-1,NA,CSASLRGGETQYF,TGCAGTGCTAGTTTGCGCGGGGGGGAGACCCAGTACTTC
NA,TRBJ2-3,TRBV29-1,NA,CSVVRTGSTDTQYF,TGCAGCGTTGTAAGAACAGGGAGCACAGATACGCAGTATTTT
TRBD1,TRBJ2-2,TRBV5-6,NA,CASSLGGGANTGELFF,TGTGCCAGCAGCTTGGGAGGGGGCGCAAACACCGGGGAGCTGTTTTTT
NA,TRBJ2-7,TRBV5-4,few,CASSSKSDRKNEQYF,TGTGCCAGCAGCTCGAAATCGGACAGAAAGAACGAGCAGTACTTC